A single sample is the source of the 17 T cell receptor beta chains below, sequenced in a study of Ad26.COV2.S vaccination and SARS-CoV-2 variants. The treatment is: approximately 18 received Ad26.COV2.S at low or high dose, single or two shots; several received placebo; per-sample allocation not given. Specimen acquisition occurred on day 63 following the initial vaccine or placebo injection. TCRdb keeps only in-frame clones here, not all; method: immunoSEQ multiplex PCR. The repertoire holds about 400,000 clones, roughly 90% seen once, with around 1.9% in the top ten. The material was peripheral blood, obtained in a trial of Ad26.COV2.S vaccine versus placebo. These receptors were obtained from a person between 18 and 59 years old who received the Ad26.COV2.S COVID-19 vaccine or a placebo.

The chain has TRBV6-4 and TRBJ2-1; a possible D gene is TRBD2 (5 bases). The CDR3 sequence is 12 residues long. V lost 6 bases to trimming and J lost 5 bases, with 8 bases between them. Germline CDR1 MRHNA, CDR2 SNTAGT. Written as DNA, the CDR3 is TGTGCCAGCAGACTAGGAGACAATGAGCAGTTCTTC. Protein product: CASRLGDNEQFF.

The chain recombines TRBV5-1 with TRBJ2-3; D is perhaps TRBD2 (6 bases). The CDR3 runs 15 residues. V was cut by 1 base and J by 2 bases, with 11 bases left in between. In germline, CDR1 is SGHRS, CDR2 YFSETQ. In DNA, the CDR3 is TGCGCCAGCAGCTTGACTAGCACACACACAGATACGCAGTATTTT. Translating gives CASSLTSTHTDTQYF. Filled out from reference TRBV5-1 and TRBJ2-3, the complete variable domain reads KAGVTQTPRYLIKTRGQQVTLSCSPISGHRSVSWYQQTPGQGLQFLFEYFSETQRNKGNFPGRFSGRQFSNSRSEMNVSTLELGDSALYLCASSLTSTHTDTQYFGPGTRLTVL.

CDR3 residues: CASSAGGAYEQYF. The CDR3 DNA sequence: TGCGCCAGCTCAGCAGGGGGGGCCTACGAGCAGTACTTC. The genes are TRBV5-1 and TRBJ2-7; D is perhaps TRBD1 or TRBD2 (7 bases each). Germline V CDR1 and CDR2: SGHRS, YFSETQ. Trimming took off 7 bases at V and 2 bases at J, with 13 bases between the two ends. This CDR3 comprises 13 residues.

This clone was detected once. The chain is built from TRBV5-1 and TRBJ2-1; TRBD2 agrees at 11 bases. Trimming took 4 bases from V and 5 from J; bases not matched to a gene: 8. In germline, CDR1 is SGHRS, CDR2 YFSETQ. The CDR3 consists of 16 residues. CDR3: CASSRRLAGTNNEQFF. In DNA, the CDR3 is TGCGCCAGCAGCCGGCGACTAGCGGGAACTAACAATGAGCAGTTCTTC.

The chain links TRBV7-8 to TRBJ1-2, with 11 nucleotides matching TRBD1. There are 17 residues in the CDR3. J gave up 3 bases and V 2 bases, and 8 bases lay outside the gene matches. Germline loops: CDR1 SGHVS, CDR2 FQNEAQ. This CDR3 is CASSLRGQGAKDYGYTF. The DNA of the CDR3 is TGTGCCAGCAGCTTACGCGGACAGGGGGCGAAGGACTATGGCTACACCTTC.

V usage is TRBV12-3 or TRBV12-4 and J usage is TRBJ1-1; D is possibly TRBD1 (5 bases). This CDR3 contains 13 residues. V was clipped by 11 bases and J by 2 bases, with 15 bases between them. The CDR3 nucleotides are TGTGCCGTACAAAACGGGGGAAACACTGAAGCTTTCTTT. It is translated as CAVQNGGNTEAFF.

This chain uses TRBV10-3 with TRBJ2-7; 8 bases match TRBD1. Germline values: CDR1 ENHRY, CDR2 SYGVKD. The CDR3 loop spans 12 amino acids. J was trimmed by 3 bases and V by 10 bases; bases with no gene match: 5. The CDR3 spells CATGQGFYEQYF. The DNA of the CDR3 is TGTGCCACCGGACAGGGTTTCTACGAGCAGTACTTC.

This clone has only one observation. V is TRBV10-2 and J is TRBJ2-5; TRBD1 is a possible D gene (6 bases). The V gene's germline CDR1 is WSHSY and CDR2 SAAADI. This CDR3 spans 16 amino acids. The V and J ends lost 6 bases and 0 bases respectively, with 17 bases between them. Here the CDR3 DNA reads TGCGCCAGCAGGAATTCCGGGACATGGTACCAAGAGACCCAGTACTTC. It encodes CASRNSGTWYQETQYF.

The chain carries TRBV28 and TRBJ1-2, with a tentative D call TRBD1 (6 bases). This CDR3 is 13 amino acids long. Germline values: CDR1 MDHEN, CDR2 SYDVKM. Deletions cut 7 bases from V and 2 bases from J, with 11 bases between. CDR3 loop: CASTLTGNYGYTF. CDR3 sequence (DNA): TGTGCCAGCACCCTGACAGGAAACTATGGCTACACCTTC.

The gene calls are TRBV7-3 and TRBJ2-7; no firm D call. Germline values: CDR1 SGHTA, CDR2 FQGTGA. This CDR3 has 11 amino acids. V dropped 5 bases and J dropped 3 bases, with 5 bases sitting between them. CDR3 sequence: CASSPLYEQYF. As DNA, the CDR3 is TGTGCCAGCAGCCCCCTCTACGAGCAGTACTTC.

The chain combines TRBV3-1 (or the pseudogene TRBV3-2) with TRBJ2-3; no reliable D call. Deletions cut 3 bases from V and 4 bases from J, with 20 bases between. Germline CDR1 reads LGHDT; CDR2 reads YNNKEL (reference sequence). The CDR3 extends over 17 amino acids. The CDR3 loop is CASSQGSGPRVADTQYF. CDR3 bases: TGTGCCAGCAGCCAGGGGTCCGGGCCCCGGGTCGCAGATACGCAGTATTTT.

CDR3 in amino acids: CAWAWDSNSPLHF. As DNA, the CDR3 is TGTGCCTGGGCCTGGGACAGCAATTCACCCCTCCACTTT. The V gene is TRBV30, the J gene TRBJ1-6; 7 positions agree with TRBD1. CDR1 is GTSNPN, CDR2 SVGIG, per germline (reference sequence). V was clipped by 5 bases and J by 7 bases; unmatched bases: 5. The CDR3 is made up of 13 amino acids.

The CDR3 here is CASSLRGQGYEQYF. The CDR3, as DNA: TGCGCCAGCAGCTTGCGGGGACAGGGCTACGAGCAGTACTTC. The genes are TRBV5-1 and TRBJ2-7; 9 positions match TRBD1. The CDR3 is 14 amino acids. The junction had 2 bases not matched to a gene; V was cut back by 1 base and J by 3 bases. CDR1 and CDR2 (germline): SGHRS, YFSETQ.

The rearrangement links TRBV27 to TRBJ1-2; D unresolved. CDR1 and CDR2 (germline): MNHEY, SMNVEV (reference sequence). Trimming left V 0 bases short and J 6 bases short, with 11 bases between. The CDR3 sequence is 14 residues long. The CDR3 DNA follows: TGTGCCAGCAGTTTATCGATAACAGACCATGGCTACACCTTC. This translates into CASSLSITDHGYTF.

The chain links TRBV27 to TRBJ2-1; the D is unclear. Germline lookup yields CDR1 MNHEY and CDR2 SMNVEV (reference sequence). V lost 2 bases, J lost 4 bases, and 9 bases lay in between. The CDR3 spans 14 residues. The CDR3 DNA reads TGTGCCAGCAGTTTACGCTCCGTTTACAATGAGCAGTTCTTC. Its protein is CASSLRSVYNEQFF.

V and J are TRBV5-4 and TRBJ2-5; tentatively, D is TRBD1 (5 bases). CDR1 is SGHNT and CDR2 is YYREEE in the germline V gene (reference sequence). The length of the CDR3 is 14 residues. V was trimmed by 4 bases and J by 5 bases, leaving 15 bases between them. CDR3 in amino acids: CASSGWARDETQYF. As DNA, the CDR3 is TGTGCCAGCAGCGGGTGGGCCAGGGATGAGACCCAGTACTTC.

V and J are TRBV6-1 and TRBJ2-7; maybe TRBD1 (7 bases). The CDR3 spans 15 residues. With 2 bases removed from V and 1 base from J, the gap between germline ends came to 12 bases. Germline CDR1 MNHNS, CDR2 SASEGT. The CDR3 spells CASSERAGGSYEQYF. The DNA of the CDR3 is TGTGCCAGCAGTGAACGAGCAGGGGGGTCCTACGAGCAGTACTTC.